The entry that follows covers one T cell receptor beta chain sequence. Antigen: not known. This entry is derived from a study of Ad26.COV2.S vaccination and SARS-CoV-2 variants. The repertoire was sequenced with immunoSEQ multiplex PCR; TCRdb's copy has only in-frame clones and lacks some. This table has about 390,000 clones, approximately 90% appearing once. Study-wide results and caveats: Reportedly, spike-specific CD8+ and CD4+ T cell responses achieved substantial breadth once vaccination had taken place.

Described treatment: roughly 18 received Ad26.COV2.S at low or high dose, single or two shots; about 5 received placebo; per-sample allocation not given. Collection of samples fell on day 63 after the first vaccine or placebo injection. Germline V CDR1 and CDR2: MNHEY, SMNVEV (reference sequence). V lost 2 bases and J lost 2, with 1 base in between. This CDR3 has 13 residues. The V gene is TRBV27, the J gene TRBJ2-6, with D unresolved. The clonotype originates from a person aged 18-65 years who received the Ad26.COV2.S COVID-19 vaccine or a placebo. The material was peripheral blood, obtained in a trial of Ad26.COV2.S vaccine versus placebo. In DNA form, the CDR3 reads TGTGCCAGCAGTTTAACTGGGGCCAACGTCCTGACTTTC. Its protein is CASSLTGANVLTF. The whole variable domain, filled in from reference TRBV27 and TRBJ2-6, reads EAQVTQNPRYLITVTGKKLTVTCSQNMNHEYMSWYRQDPGLGLRQIYYSMNVEVTDKGDVPEGYKVSRKEKRNFPLILESPSPNQTSLYFCASSLTGANVLTFGAGSRLTVL.